What follows describes a single T cell receptor (beta chain). The data stem from a study of blood T cell repertoires in COVID-19. The length of the CDR3 is 13 residues. V lost 0 bases, J lost 2 bases, and 4 bases lay in between. Looked up from germline, CDR1 is SGHAT and CDR2 is FQNNGV. The data were produced by immunoSEQ multiplex PCR, yet TCRdb's version contains in-frame clones alone and is incomplete. The sample lists about 300,000 clones, just over 85% occurring once. This TCR was recovered from a man aged 25-45 years who had recovered from COVID-19. What was sequenced was PBMCs or T cells enriched from blood (not recorded which). This chain connects TRBV11-2 to TRBJ1-2, with D uncertain. The CDR3 sequence is CASSLDQNYGYTF. In DNA form, the CDR3 reads TGTGCCAGCAGCTTAGATCAAAACTATGGCTACACCTTC.